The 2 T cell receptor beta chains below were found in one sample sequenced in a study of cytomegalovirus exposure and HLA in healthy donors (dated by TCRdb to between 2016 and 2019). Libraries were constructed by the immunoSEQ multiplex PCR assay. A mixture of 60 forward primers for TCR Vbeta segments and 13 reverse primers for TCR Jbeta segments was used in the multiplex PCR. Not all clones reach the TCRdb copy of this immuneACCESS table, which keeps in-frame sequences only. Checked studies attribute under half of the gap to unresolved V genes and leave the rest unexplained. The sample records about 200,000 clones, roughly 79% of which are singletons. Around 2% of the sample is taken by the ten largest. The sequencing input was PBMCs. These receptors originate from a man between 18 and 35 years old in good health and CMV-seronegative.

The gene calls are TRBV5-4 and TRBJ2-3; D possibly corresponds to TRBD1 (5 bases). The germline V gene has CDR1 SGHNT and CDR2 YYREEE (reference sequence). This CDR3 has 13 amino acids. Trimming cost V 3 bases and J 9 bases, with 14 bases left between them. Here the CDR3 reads CASSWTKGETQYF. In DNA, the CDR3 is TGTGCCAGCAGCTGGACAAAGGGCGAGACGCAGTATTTT.

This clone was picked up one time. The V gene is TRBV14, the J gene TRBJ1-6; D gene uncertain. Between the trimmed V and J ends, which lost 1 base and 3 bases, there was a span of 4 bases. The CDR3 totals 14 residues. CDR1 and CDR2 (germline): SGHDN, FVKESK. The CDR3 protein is CASSQGYYNSPLHF. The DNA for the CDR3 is TGTGCCAGCAGCCAAGGTTACTATAATTCACCCCTCCACTTT.